The 8 T cell receptor beta chains reported below all come from one sample, sequenced in a study of T cell responses to AZD1222 COVID-19 vaccine (dated by TCRdb to the early 2020s). The label giving this sample's time point can be read as: about 28 days (+/-7) after the second vaccine dose. The treatment or condition label, as the study defines it: meningococcal conjugate vaccine given as trial control. Libraries were built with the immunoSEQ multiplex PCR assay. Entries here come from immuneACCESS through TCRdb and include only in-frame sequences with V and J called. Some clones fail to appear in such tables; in the studies checked, an unresolved V gene covers under half of the shortfall, and the cause of the remainder is unknown. The sample has roughly 130,000 clones on record, 91% of them singletons. The biggest ten clones account for around 7.6% of the sample. The source was peripheral blood, collected 28 days after the second dose of the MenACWY control vaccine. These receptors originate from an adult who received the MenACWY meningococcal vaccine as a control.

The V and J genes are TRBV28 and TRBJ1-6, with no clear D. Trimming stripped 3 bases from V and 6 bases from J, with 12 bases between. This CDR3 comprises 15 residues. The germline V gene encodes CDR1 MDHEN and CDR2 SYDVKM. This CDR3 is CASSFSLEGNSPLHF. In DNA, the CDR3 is TGTGCCAGCAGTTTCTCCCTCGAAGGTAATTCACCCCTCCACTTT.

The genes are TRBV4-3 and TRBJ2-7; D is ambiguous. Trimming left V 0 bases short and J 3 bases short, with 9 bases between. Germline-derived CDR1 and CDR2 are LGHNA and YSLEER. The CDR3 consists of 14 residues. The CDR3 DNA sequence: TGCGCCAGCAGCCAAGATGCCCGCGACTACGAGCAGTACTTC. Amino acid sequence: CASSQDARDYEQYF.

CDR3 region: CASSEVGGTYEQYF. The CDR3 DNA is TGTGCCAGCAGTGAAGTGGGGGGTACCTACGAGCAGTACTTC. The chain links TRBV25-1 to TRBJ2-7; D perhaps matches TRBD2 (6 bases). This CDR3 region has 14 residues. Per germline, CDR1 MGHDK and CDR2 SYGVNS. The germline V and J ends were trimmed by 2 bases and 2 bases, with 10 bases remaining between them.

This clone was seen just once. V usage is TRBV7-3 and J usage is TRBJ1-2; D is unresolved. V lost 5 bases and J lost 4, with 17 bases in between. The germline gives CDR1 SGHTA, CDR2 FQGTGA. The CDR3 has 15 amino acids. The CDR3 here is CASSPGSGSLYGYTF. The DNA for the CDR3 is TGTGCCAGCAGCCCCGGATCGGGATCCCTCTATGGCTACACCTTC.

The rearrangement uses TRBV18 and TRBJ2-7; no clear D gene. Germline loops: CDR1 KGHSH, CDR2 LQKENI. The CDR3 sequence is 13 residues long. The V end was cut by 6 bases, the J end by 3 bases, with 12 bases between. CDR3 region: CASSHDTNYEQYF. CDR3 in DNA: TGTGCCAGCTCGCACGATACCAACTACGAGCAGTACTTC.

The chain recombines TRBV11-2 with TRBJ1-4; weak D call: TRBD1 (5 bases). Trimming took off 4 bases at V and 4 bases at J, with 10 bases between the two ends. This CDR3 contains 14 residues. Germline V gene lookup returns CDR1 SGHAT and CDR2 FQNNGV. CDR3 sequence (DNA): TGTGCCAGCAGCTCTCAGGGTGGTAATGAAAAACTGTTTTTT. As protein: CASSSQGGNEKLFF.

This clone was found once. The rearrangement joins TRBV5-4 to TRBJ2-1; 7 positions match TRBD1. The V and J ends lost 6 bases and 0 bases, in that order; junction bases with no gene match: 9. This CDR3 spans 16 amino acids. Per germline, CDR1 SGHNT and CDR2 YYREEE (reference sequence). CDR3 nucleotide sequence: TGTGCCAGCAAACTCTCACAGGGGAGCTCCTACAATGAGCAGTTCTTC. The encoded protein is CASKLSQGSSYNEQFF.

The chain links TRBV7-6 to TRBJ2-3, with no clear D. Between the trimmed V and J ends, which lost 10 bases and 3 bases, there was a span of 14 bases. The germline V gene encodes CDR1 SGHVS and CDR2 FNYEAQ. The CDR3 runs to 13 residues. The CDR3: CATSLGPTDTQYF. CDR3 nucleotide sequence: TGTGCCACTTCACTCGGACCGACAGATACGCAGTATTTT. The whole variable domain, remainder taken from reference TRBV7-6 and TRBJ2-3, is GAGVSQSPRYKVTKRGQDVALRCDPISGHVSLYWYRQALGQGPEFLTYFNYEAQQDKSGLPNDRFSAERPEGSISTLTIQRTEQRDSAMYRCATSLGPTDTQYFGPGTRLTVL.